This entry is about one TCR beta chain. What it binds is not known. CDR3 size: 14 residues. Germline-derived CDR1 and CDR2 are SGHKS and YYEKEE (reference sequence). Trimming stripped 4 bases from V and 4 bases from J, with 12 bases between. The sample comes from a study of naive and memory T cell subsets. Study-wide results and limits: Clonotypes here are unpaired alpha or beta chain sequences. In CD4 and CD8 cells, diversity dropped from naive through EMRA. Naive and memory subsets had different power law exponents for TCR abundance.

Both TRBC1 and TRBC2 were covered by a beta constant-region primer of two equimolar oligonucleotides. The cDNA 3' end received a ligated single-stranded oligonucleotide carrying the SP2 primer and a 12-nucleotide UMI. TCRdb used MiXCR to reprocess the UMI-ligation and nested PCR reads, holding one entry per CDR3 protein. Altogether some 83,000 distinct CDR3 sequences are present, about an eighth being singletons, with the ten largest covering around 0.9%. The source material was central memory CD4+ T cells from blood. The chain carries TRBV5-5 and TRBJ1-5; D is unclear. The TCR was taken from a human donor in good health. The CDR3 DNA follows: TGTGCCAGCAGCCCGGCCCCGGAAAATCAGCCCCAGCATTTT. Translated: CASSPAPENQPQHF.